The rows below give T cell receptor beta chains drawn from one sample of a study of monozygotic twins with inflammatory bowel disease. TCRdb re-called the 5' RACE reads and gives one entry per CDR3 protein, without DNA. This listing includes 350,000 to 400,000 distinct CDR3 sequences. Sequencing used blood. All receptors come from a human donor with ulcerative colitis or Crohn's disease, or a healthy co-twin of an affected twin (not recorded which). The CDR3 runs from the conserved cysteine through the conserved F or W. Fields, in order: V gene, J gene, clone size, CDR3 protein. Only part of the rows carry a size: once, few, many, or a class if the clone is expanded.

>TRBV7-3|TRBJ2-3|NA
CASSRTGDTQYF
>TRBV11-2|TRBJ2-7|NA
CASSSPRLAPYEQYF
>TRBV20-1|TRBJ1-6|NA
CSAYTRDRGFKVDSPLHF
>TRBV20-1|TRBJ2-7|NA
CSARDSPTSGGYEQYF
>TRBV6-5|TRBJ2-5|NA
CASSYIRDYQETQYF
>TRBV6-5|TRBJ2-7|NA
CASSSQAGKSYEQYF
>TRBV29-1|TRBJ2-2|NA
CSARAGYTNTGELFF
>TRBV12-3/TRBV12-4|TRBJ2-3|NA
CASGNSGGAARADTDTQYF
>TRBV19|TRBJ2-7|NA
CASSIASRTALYEQYF
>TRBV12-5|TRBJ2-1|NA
CASGRGQGVNNEQFF
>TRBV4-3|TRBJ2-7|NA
CASSQSGTTYEQYF
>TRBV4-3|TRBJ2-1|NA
CASSQDPRTRVNEQFF
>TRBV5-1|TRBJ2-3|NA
CASSLGRTGSGLDTQYF
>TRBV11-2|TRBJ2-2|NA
CASSLFGLAGVNTGELFF
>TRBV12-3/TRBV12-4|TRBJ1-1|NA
CASSKTGTEAFF
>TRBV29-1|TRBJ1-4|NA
CSVRYNRGSNEKLFF
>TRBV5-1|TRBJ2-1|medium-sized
CASSLDQNEQFF
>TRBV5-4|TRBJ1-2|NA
CASSTRQPSYGYTF
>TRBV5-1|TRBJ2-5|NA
CASSEGGVGETQYF
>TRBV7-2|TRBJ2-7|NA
CASSLGSLRTYEQYF
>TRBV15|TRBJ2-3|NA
CATSRDERGARDTQYF
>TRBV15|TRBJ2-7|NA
CATSFGGFEQYF
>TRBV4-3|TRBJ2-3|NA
CASSQDHGLTQYF
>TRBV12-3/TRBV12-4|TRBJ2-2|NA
CASSLPGYTGELFF
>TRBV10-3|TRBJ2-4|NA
CAISEGGEAKNIQYF
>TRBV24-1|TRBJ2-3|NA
CATSDELITDTQYF
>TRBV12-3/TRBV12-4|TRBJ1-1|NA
CASKTGITNTEAFF
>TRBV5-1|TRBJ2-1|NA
CASSLQNNEQFF
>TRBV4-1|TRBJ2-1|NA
CASSHRQGRANEQFF
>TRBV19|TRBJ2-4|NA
CASSIIRTENIQYF
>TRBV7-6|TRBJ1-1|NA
CASSLARPGSTEAFF
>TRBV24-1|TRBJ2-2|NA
CATSDPGGRELFF
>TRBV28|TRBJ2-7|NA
CASSLPFYEQYF
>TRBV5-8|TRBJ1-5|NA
CASSLRPKNNQPQHF
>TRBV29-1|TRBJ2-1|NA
CSVIPNYRDEQFF
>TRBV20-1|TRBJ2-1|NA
CSARTAGSVGEFF
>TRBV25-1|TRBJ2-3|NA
CASSELGSPKADTQYF
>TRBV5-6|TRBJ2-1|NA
CASSTRTGINNEQFF
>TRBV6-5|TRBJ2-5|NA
CASSYTGTWETQYF
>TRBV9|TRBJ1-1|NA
CASSVGSYVGQGNTEAFF
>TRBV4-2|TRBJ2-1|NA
CASSPNGQGYNEQFF
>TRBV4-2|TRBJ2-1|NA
CASSQEPTSNYNEQFF
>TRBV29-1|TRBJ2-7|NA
CSVEDYGKGYEQYF
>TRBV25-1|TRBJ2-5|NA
CASSPPLGDRDGQETQYF
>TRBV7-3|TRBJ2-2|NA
CASSLGGGAFTGELFF
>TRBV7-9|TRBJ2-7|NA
CASSPVGVSYEQYF
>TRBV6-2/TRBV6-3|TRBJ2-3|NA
CASSYSGLAGDTQYF
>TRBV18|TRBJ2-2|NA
CASSPTDRYTGELFF
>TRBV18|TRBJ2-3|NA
CASSPREGTDTQYF